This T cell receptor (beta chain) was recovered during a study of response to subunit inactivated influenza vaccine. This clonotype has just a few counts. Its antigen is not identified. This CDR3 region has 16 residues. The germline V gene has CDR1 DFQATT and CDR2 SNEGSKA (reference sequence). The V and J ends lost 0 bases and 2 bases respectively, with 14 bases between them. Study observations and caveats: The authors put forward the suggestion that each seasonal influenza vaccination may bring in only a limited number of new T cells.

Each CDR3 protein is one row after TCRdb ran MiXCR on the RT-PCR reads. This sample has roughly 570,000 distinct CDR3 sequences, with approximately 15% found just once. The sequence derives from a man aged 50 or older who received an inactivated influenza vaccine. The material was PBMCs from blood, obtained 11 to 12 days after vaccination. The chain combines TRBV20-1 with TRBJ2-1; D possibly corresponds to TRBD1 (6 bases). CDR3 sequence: CSARDAGAKAYNEQFF. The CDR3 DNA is TGCAGTGCTAGAGATGCAGGGGCGAAGGCCTACAATGAGCAGTTCTTC.